This TCR beta chain emerged from a study of identical twins. Study outcomes and limitations: Some out-of-frame alpha sequences were shared by twins, and these showed excess low generation probability. Possibly, invariant MAIT and iNKT cells partly confounded zero-insertion analyses.

Germline loops: CDR1 DFQATT, CDR2 SNEGSKA (reference sequence). V dropped 3 bases and J dropped 8 bases, with 17 bases sitting between them. The CDR3 has 14 amino acids. Template switching (which added a universal primer site) was used, and cDNA carried unique molecular identifiers. Using its own MiXCR run on the 5' RACE reads, TCRdb lists one record per CDR3 protein. Seen here are about 520,000 distinct CDR3 sequences, about 20% observed once, and the top ten hold around 1%. This clonotype has ten or more counts. Its antigen is still unknown. The sample was also linked to a second study, of T cells expressing NK-cell markers. That publication notes: The TCR beta repertoires originated in sorted CD3+CD56+NKG2C+, CD3+CD56+NKG2C- and CD3+CD56-NKG2C+ T cells.

Material: CD4+ T cells sorted from blood. V gene TRBV20-1 combines with J gene TRBJ2-1; D unresolved. The clonotype comes from a woman between 18 and 29 years old in good health. The CDR3 nucleotides read TGCAGTGCTAGTTCTCCGACCCTTACCGATGAGCAGTTCTTC. Residues: CSASSPTLTDEQFF.